The 27 T cell receptor beta chains in this list originate from one sample, sequenced in a study of siplizumab effects on memory and regulatory T cells. Data came from immunoSEQ multiplex PCR; TCRdb stores just in-frame clones and leaves some out. The data hold some 64,000 clones, with around 80% observed a single time. Sequenced sample: memory CD4+ T cells sorted from blood. The receptors here all came from a human donor in good health.

With regard to this clone: The sample carries other DNA sequences with the same CDR3. V gene TRBV6-1 combines with J gene TRBJ1-2; 7 positions match TRBD1. The germline gives CDR1 MNHNS, CDR2 SASEGT. Trimming at V came to 6 bases and at J to 5 bases, leaving 3 bases not matched to a gene. The CDR3 totals 12 residues. CDR3 sequence (DNA): TGTGCCAGCAGACCGACAGGGTATGGCTACACCTTC. This sequence encodes CASRPTGYGYTF.

The chain uses TRBV11-3 and TRBJ2-1, with TRBD2 identical over 10 bases. CDR1 SGHNT and CDR2 YENEEA come from the germline V gene. The CDR3 loop spans 16 amino acids. The ends lost 1 base at V and 3 bases at J; junction bases unmatched: 3. This CDR3 is CASSLGTSGYYNEQFF. The DNA for the CDR3 is TGTGCCAGCAGCTTAGGGACTAGCGGCTACTACAATGAGCAGTTCTTC.

This sequence joins TRBV7-7 and TRBJ1-3, with D perhaps TRBD1 (5 bases). V was clipped by 5 bases and J by 0 bases, with 11 bases between them. CDR3 length: 15 residues. CDR1 and CDR2 (germline): SSHAT, FNYEAQ (reference sequence). The CDR3 loop is CASSMGGGSGNTIYF. The CDR3 region has the DNA TGTGCCAGCAGCATGGGGGGGGGCTCTGGAAACACCATATATTTT.

The rearrangement links TRBV4-1 to TRBJ2-7; D unresolved. V gave up 4 bases and J gave up 2 bases, with 15 bases separating them. This CDR3 is built from 15 residues. Germline lookup yields CDR1 MGHRA and CDR2 YSYEKL. CDR3: CASSPQEAAPYEQYF. Written as DNA, the CDR3 is TGCGCCAGCAGCCCTCAAGAAGCAGCACCCTACGAGCAGTACTTC.

CDR3 DNA: TGTGCCACCCTCGGGACAATGAACACTGAAGCTTTCTTT. This sequence encodes CATLGTMNTEAFF. The gene calls are TRBV28 and TRBJ1-1; perhaps TRBD1 as D (6 bases). The germline CDR1 and CDR2 sequences are MDHEN and SYDVKM. The CDR3 consists of 13 residues. Deletions cut 10 bases from V and 0 bases from J, with 12 bases between.

This chain connects TRBV28 to TRBJ1-1; D gene unclear. The CDR3 extends over 12 amino acids. Trimming removed 8 bases from V and 0 bases from J, with 7 bases in between. Looked up from germline, CDR1 is MDHEN and CDR2 is SYDVKM. As DNA, the CDR3 is TGTGCCAGCGGTCAGATGAACACTGAAGCTTTCTTT. Translated: CASGQMNTEAFF. The variable domain in full, completed from reference TRBV28 and TRBJ1-1, reads DVKVTQSSRYLVKRTGEKVFLECVQDMDHENMFWYRQDPGLGLRLIYFSYDVKMKEKGDIPEGYSVSREKKERFSLILESASTNQTSMYLCASGQMNTEAFFGQGTRLTVV.

J is TRBJ1-6 and V is TRBV4-1, with D perhaps matching TRBD1 (5 bases). Germline CDR1 reads MGHRA; CDR2 reads YSYEKL. V dropped 1 base and J dropped 8 bases, with 12 bases sitting between them. The CDR3 contains 15 residues. The CDR3 is CASSQVEGRDSPLHF. The CDR3 DNA is TGCGCCAGCAGCCAAGTGGAGGGGAGGGATTCACCCCTCCACTTT.

The chain recombines TRBV5-1 with TRBJ2-1; tentatively, D is TRBD1 or TRBD2 (5 bases each). The CDR3 has 15 residues. Germline-derived CDR1 and CDR2 are SGHRS and YFSETQ. V lost 4 bases and J 5 bases, leaving 16 bases between the germline ends. CDR3 in amino acids: CASSARDGVNNEQFF. The CDR3 DNA is TGCGCCAGCAGCGCCCGGGACGGAGTCAACAATGAGCAGTTCTTC.

A note on this clone: The identical CDR3 is also encoded by other nucleotide sequences in the sample. The genes are TRBV19 and TRBJ1-5, with 9 bases that match TRBD1. This CDR3 comprises 18 residues. CDR1 is LNHDA and CDR2 is SQIVND in the germline V gene (reference sequence). Losses at the gene ends were 6 bases for V and 3 bases for J; bases not matched to a gene: 15. DNA for the CDR3: TGTGCCAGTAGCGACTACAAATACAGGGGGCCCATCAATCAGCCCCAGCATTTT. Protein product: CASSDYKYRGPINQPQHF. The full variable domain, completed using reference TRBV19 and TRBJ1-5, is DGGITQSPKYLFRKEGQNVTLSCEQNLNHDAMYWYRQDPGQGLRLIYYSQIVNDFQKGDIAEGYSVSREKKESFPLTVTSAQKNPTAFYLCASSDYKYRGPINQPQHFGDGTRLSIL.

The chain links TRBV16 to TRBJ1-2; 7 bases are a match to TRBD1. The CDR3 spans 17 residues. Looked up from germline, CDR1 is KGHSY and CDR2 is FQNENV. The V gene end was trimmed by 2 bases and the J gene end by 3 bases; junction bases not matched to a gene: 12. CDR3 DNA sequence: TGTGCCAGCAGCCAAAGGTGGACAGGTGGAACCGACTATGGCTACACCTTC. Protein product: CASSQRWTGGTDYGYTF.

CDR3 residues: CASSARDGSHSPLHF. The CDR3 nucleotides are TGTGCCAGCAGCGCCCGGGATGGGTCACATTCACCCCTCCACTTT. The chain couples TRBV9 to TRBJ1-6; D unresolved. V was cut by 3 bases and J by 8 bases, with 15 bases left in between. The CDR3 consists of 15 residues. Germline loops: CDR1 SGDLS, CDR2 YYNGEE.

This chain links TRBV19 with TRBJ1-2; D unresolved. The V end lost 4 bases, the J end lost 0 bases, and 18 bases lay between the germline ends. Germline lookup yields CDR1 LNHDA and CDR2 SQIVND (reference sequence). CDR3 length: 17 residues. The CDR3 spells CASSTDQRGSPNYGYTF. The CDR3 DNA sequence: TGTGCCAGTAGTACCGACCAGCGAGGGAGCCCTAACTATGGCTACACCTTC.

The V gene is TRBV4-2, the J gene TRBJ2-6; weak D call: TRBD1 (6 bases). The CDR3 sequence is 15 residues long. V shed 5 bases and J shed 0 bases, with 8 bases lying between them. The germline CDR1 and CDR2 sequences are LGHNA and YNFKEQ. The CDR3: CASSTGHSGANVLTF. As DNA, the CDR3 is TGTGCCAGCAGCACAGGGCACTCTGGGGCCAACGTCCTGACTTTC.

The V gene is TRBV5-4, the J gene TRBJ1-2; maybe TRBD1 (6 bases). V was trimmed by 4 bases and J by 6 bases, leaving 13 bases between them. This CDR3 spans 13 amino acids. Per germline, CDR1 SGHNT and CDR2 YYREEE (reference sequence). The CDR3 DNA is TGTGCCAGCAGCGTCTCCCGGACAGATGGCTACACCTTC. Amino acids: CASSVSRTDGYTF.

This clone showed up just a few times. CDR3 nucleotides: TGTGCCAGTAGGACGAGCGGGGCCGGCACAGATACGCAGTATTTT. Translation gives CASRTSGAGTDTQYF. The gene calls are TRBV19 and TRBJ2-3; 7 bases agree with TRBD2. CDR1 and CDR2 (germline): LNHDA, SQIVND (reference sequence). This CDR3 has 15 residues. Trimming removed 6 bases from V and 1 base from J; junction bases left unmatched: 7. The whole variable domain, filled in from reference TRBV19 and TRBJ2-3, reads DGGITQSPKYLFRKEGQNVTLSCEQNLNHDAMYWYRQDPGQGLRLIYYSQIVNDFQKGDIAEGYSVSREKKESFPLTVTSAQKNPTAFYLCASRTSGAGTDTQYFGPGTRLTVL.

This chain joins TRBV7-2 and TRBJ1-6, with D perhaps TRBD1 (6 bases). Deletions cut 5 bases from V and 9 bases from J, with 11 bases between. CDR3 size: 13 residues. The germline V gene encodes CDR1 SGHTA and CDR2 FQGNSA. CDR3 DNA sequence: TGTGCCAGCAGCCCGGACAGTGGTTCACCCCTCCACTTT. It specifies CASSPDSGSPLHF.

The chain employs TRBV18 and TRBJ2-2, with D perhaps matching TRBD2 (6 bases). The germline CDR1 and CDR2 sequences are KGHSH and LQKENI. V was shortened by 1 base and J by 0 bases, with 6 bases between the two germline ends. This CDR3 has 15 residues. The CDR3 DNA is TGTGCCAGCTCACCACTAGCGGCGAACACCGGGGAGCTGTTTTTT. Residues: CASSPLAANTGELFF.

This clone was detected a few times. The V gene is TRBV13, the J gene TRBJ2-1; TRBD2 is a possible D gene (5 bases). This CDR3 has 14 amino acids. Trimming pared 5 bases from V and 3 bases from J, leaving 11 bases between. The germline V gene has CDR1 PRHDT and CDR2 FYEKMQ (reference sequence). The CDR3 here is CASSLSEGYNEQFF. CDR3 DNA: TGTGCCAGCAGCCTGAGCGAGGGCTACAATGAGCAGTTCTTC.

The chain joins TRBV18 to TRBJ2-7, with D tentatively TRBD1 (6 bases). The CDR3 length is 14 residues. From germline, CDR1 is KGHSH and CDR2 LQKENI. The V and J ends lost 2 bases and 2 bases respectively, with 10 bases between them. CDR3 amino acids: CASSPNRATYEQYF. Written as DNA, the CDR3 is TGTGCCAGCTCACCAAACAGGGCGACCTACGAGCAGTACTTC.

This sequence joins TRBV30 and TRBJ2-7, with 11 bases aligning to TRBD2. The CDR3 covers 16 residues. Per germline, CDR1 GTSNPN and CDR2 SVGIG (reference sequence). V was clipped by 5 bases and J by 4 bases; unmatched bases: 13. The CDR3 DNA is TGTGCCTGGGATATAGCGGGGGGGACCCTAAAGTACGAGCAGTACTTC. The encoded protein is CAWDIAGGTLKYEQYF.

The table lists this clone with a count of one. The chain carries TRBV7-2 and TRBJ2-3; TRBD1 matches 7 bases. The length of the CDR3 is 15 residues. Per the germline V gene, CDR1 is SGHTA and CDR2 is FQGNSA. V gave up 5 bases and J gave up 4 bases; unmatched junction bases: 9. CDR3 amino acids: CASSREFQGADTQYF. For the CDR3, the DNA is TGTGCCAGCAGCCGCGAGTTCCAGGGGGCAGATACGCAGTATTTT.

The V and J genes are TRBV5-6 and TRBJ1-2; 7 bases match TRBD1. The J segment lost 7 bases and the V segment lost 0 bases, leaving 9 bases of the junction unmatched. The germline gives CDR1 SGHDT, CDR2 YYEEEE. The CDR3 totals 15 residues. The CDR3 sequence is CASSLVSLSGGGYTF. As DNA, the CDR3 is TGTGCCAGCAGCTTGGTATCTTTATCAGGGGGTGGCTACACCTTC.

The chain carries TRBV7-2 and TRBJ2-3; no clear D gene. The CDR3 sequence is 14 residues long. The V gene's germline CDR1 is SGHTA and CDR2 FQGNSA. V dropped 1 base and J dropped 2 bases, with 7 bases sitting between them. CDR3 sequence: CASSLDLPTDTQYF. CDR3 nucleotide sequence: TGTGCCAGCAGCTTAGACCTCCCCACAGATACGCAGTATTTT.

The table lists this clone with a few counts. This chain uses TRBV27 with TRBJ1-5, with 10 nucleotides matching TRBD1. Germline V lookup: CDR1 MNHEY, CDR2 SMNVEV (reference sequence). After removal of 6 bases from V and 2 bases from J, the junction contained 7 bases not matched to a gene. This CDR3 has 16 amino acids. CDR3 coding DNA: TGTGCCAGCAGAATGACAGGGGGCATCGGCAATCAGCCCCAGCATTTT. This sequence encodes CASRMTGGIGNQPQHF.

The gene calls are TRBV9 and TRBJ1-2; D unclear. The CDR3 covers 13 residues. V gave up 0 bases and J gave up 2 bases, with 5 bases separating them. CDR1 and CDR2 from the germline V gene are SGDLS and YYNGEE. The CDR3 sequence: CASSVDANYGYTF. The CDR3 bases are TGTGCCAGCAGCGTAGACGCAAACTATGGCTACACCTTC.

The chain has TRBV11-2 and TRBJ2-7; the match to TRBD1 covers 12 bases. Germline V gives CDR1 SGHAT, CDR2 FQNNGV. Trimming took 1 base from V and 5 from J; bases not matched to a gene: 12. The length of the CDR3 is 18 residues. CDR3 in DNA: TGTGCCAGCAGCTTAGGGGCTTCCGGGACAGGGGGCTTCAACGAGCAGTACTTC. It codes for CASSLGASGTGGFNEQYF.

By its share, this clone is medium-sized. The gene calls are TRBV6-1 and TRBJ1-6, with unresolved D. The CDR3 loop spans 15 amino acids. Germline CDR1 is MNHNS and CDR2 is SASEGT. The V gene lost 2 bases and the J gene lost 0 bases, with 5 bases spanning the gap. This chain's CDR3 is CASSEQSSYNSPLHF. The CDR3 bases are TGTGCCAGCAGTGAACAGTCCTCCTATAATTCACCCCTCCACTTT.